These 23 T cell receptor beta chains share one sample of origin, sequenced in a study of cytomegalovirus exposure and HLA in healthy donors. Profiling relied on immunoSEQ multiplex PCR, and the TCRdb table lists in-frame clones only, not all of them. This sample has some 130,000 clones, with 80% to 90% found just once. The material sequenced was PBMCs. All receptors come from a woman in her thirties in good health and CMV-seronegative.

A single count supports this clone. The same CDR3 is also encoded by other DNA sequences in this sample. The V and J genes are TRBV7-2 and TRBJ2-5, with a weak D call TRBD2 (6 bases). Trimming cost V 1 base and J 5 bases, with 8 bases left between them. Per the germline V gene, CDR1 is SGHTA and CDR2 is FQGNSA. This CDR3 spans 13 amino acids. The CDR3 region has the DNA TGTGCCAGCAGCTTAGATCGGGGGGAGACCCAGTACTTC. Amino acid sequence: CASSLDRGETQYF.

The chain has TRBV5-6 and TRBJ2-7, with 9 nucleotides matching TRBD2. This CDR3 spans 15 amino acids. J lost 3 bases, V lost 4 bases, and 8 bases had no gene match. Germline V gene data show CDR1 as SGHDT and CDR2 as YYEEEE. CDR3 residues: CASSPPSGENYEQYF. In DNA, the CDR3 is TGTGCCAGCAGCCCCCCTAGCGGGGAGAACTACGAGCAGTACTTC.

The chain has TRBV4-3 and TRBJ2-3; TRBD1 aligns across 9 bases. With 4 bases clipped from V and 3 bases from J, the junction kept 2 bases outside the gene matches. The V gene's germline CDR1 is LGHNA and CDR2 YSLEER. CDR3 size: 14 residues. Written as DNA, the CDR3 is TGCGCCAGCAGCCGGGACAGGGTGACAGATACGCAGTATTTT. Its protein product is CASSRDRVTDTQYF.

The chain recombines TRBV11-1 with TRBJ2-1; 10 bases align to TRBD2. The CDR3 consists of 15 residues. Germline V gives CDR1 SGHAT, CDR2 FQDESV (reference sequence). V shed 5 bases, J shed 3 bases, and the junction held 4 bases outside the gene matches. The CDR3 bases are TGTGCCAGCAGCGCCCTAGCGGGGGACTACAATGAGCAGTTCTTC. Protein product: CASSALAGDYNEQFF. The entire variable domain, with the rest obtained from reference TRBV11-1 and TRBJ2-1, is as follows: EAEVAQSPRYKITEKSQAVAFWCDPISGHATLYWYRQILGQGPELLVQFQDESVVDDSQLPKDRFSAERLKGVDSTLKIQPAELGDSAMYLCASSALAGDYNEQFFGPGTRLTVL.

The chain couples TRBV9 to TRBJ2-3; D is possibly TRBD2 (6 bases). Germline loops: CDR1 SGDLS, CDR2 YYNGEE. The V and J ends lost 5 bases and 6 bases respectively, with 13 bases between them. The CDR3 is 13 residues long. The CDR3 nucleotides read TGTGCCAGCAGAACGGCCGGAGGGGATACGCAGTATTTT. Residues: CASRTAGGDTQYF.

The rearrangement links TRBV5-4 to TRBJ2-2; 7 bases are shared with TRBD1. CDR1 is SGHNT, CDR2 YYREEE, per germline (reference sequence). This CDR3 has 16 residues. J lost 5 bases, V lost 4 bases, and 11 bases had no gene match. The CDR3 DNA reads TGTGCCAGCAGCCCGAGACAGGGTCTCAGGACCGGGGAGCTGTTTTTT. Translated, it gives CASSPRQGLRTGELFF.

The V call is TRBV19, the J call TRBJ1-5; TRBD1 matches 8 bases. The CDR3 runs 14 residues. Germline CDR1 is LNHDA and CDR2 is SQIVND (reference sequence). The V and J ends lost 3 bases and 6 bases, in that order; junction bases with no gene match: 4. The CDR3 DNA sequence: TGTGCCAGTAGTATGACCACAGGGGGTCAGCCCCAGCATTTT. This sequence encodes CASSMTTGGQPQHF.

The J gene is TRBJ2-4, the V gene TRBV5-1, with TRBD1 identical over 8 bases. This CDR3 has 14 residues. V lost 0 bases and J lost 6; bases outside the gene matches: 2. The V gene's germline CDR1 is SGHRS and CDR2 YFSETQ. CDR3 loop: CASSLGGTGNIQYF. CDR3 coding DNA: TGCGCCAGCAGCTTGGGGGGGACAGGAAACATTCAGTACTTC.

This clone was picked up one time. This rearrangement joins TRBV6-5 to TRBJ2-1; 9 nucleotides align to TRBD2. CDR3 length: 15 residues. The V gene's germline CDR1 is MNHEY and CDR2 SVGAGI. J gave up 7 bases and V 2 bases, and 6 bases lay outside the gene matches. In DNA, the CDR3 is TGTGCCAGCAGTTACGTCCTAGCGGGGCCAAATGAGCAGTTCTTC. Amino acids: CASSYVLAGPNEQFF.

V usage is TRBV7-9 and J usage is TRBJ1-6; TRBD1 matches 8 bases. The germline gives CDR1 SEHNR, CDR2 FQNEAQ (reference sequence). The CDR3 has 15 residues. V lost 5 bases to trimming and J lost 6 bases; unmatched junction nucleotides: 6. The CDR3 sequence: CASSPGQGGNSPLHF. CDR3 bases: TGTGCCAGCAGCCCAGGACAGGGTGGTAATTCACCCCTCCACTTT.

V gene TRBV29-1 combines with J gene TRBJ1-2; 8 bases agree with TRBD1. CDR3 length: 14 residues. V was clipped by 1 base and J by 8 bases; unmatched bases: 9. In germline, CDR1 is SQVTM, CDR2 ANQGSEA. The CDR3 region has the DNA TGCAGCGTTGAAGTACAGGGGGGTTCTGGAGGCTACACCTTC. Encoded protein: CSVEVQGGSGGYTF.

This rearrangement joins TRBV11-2 to TRBJ1-6; 7 bases match TRBD1. This CDR3 is built from 15 residues. Germline values: CDR1 SGHAT, CDR2 FQNNGV. V was clipped by 0 bases and J by 7 bases; unmatched bases: 3. The CDR3 nucleotides are TGTGCCAGCAGCTTAGAAACAGGGGCGAATTCACCCCTCCACTTT. As protein: CASSLETGANSPLHF. Drawing the rest from reference TRBV11-2 and TRBJ1-6, the complete variable domain is EAGVAQSPRYKIIEKRQSVAFWCNPISGHATLYWYQQILGQGPKLLIQFQNNGVVDDSQLPKDRFSAERLKGVDSTLKIQPAKLEDSAVYLCASSLETGANSPLHFGNGTRLTVT.

In nucleotides, the CDR3 is TGTGCCATCAGTCGGGACTTCCCGAGCTCCTACGAGCAGTACTTC. This codes for CAISRDFPSSYEQYF. The rearrangement joins TRBV10-3 to TRBJ2-7, with a weak D call TRBD2 (6 bases). V was clipped by 5 bases and J by 0 bases, with 14 bases between them. The germline V gene has CDR1 ENHRY and CDR2 SYGVKD. This CDR3 spans 15 amino acids.

The chain combines TRBV5-1 with TRBJ2-1; tentative D call: TRBD2 (5 bases). Trimming left V 2 bases short and J 9 bases short, with 27 bases between. Germline V gene sequence: CDR1 SGHRS, CDR2 YFSETQ. CDR3 length: 18 amino acids. The CDR3 reads CASSLSISVVNHLGEQFF. Written as DNA, the CDR3 is TGCGCCAGCAGCTTATCTATTAGCGTCGTCAACCACCTCGGTGAGCAGTTCTTC.

The rearrangement uses TRBV5-4 and TRBJ1-2; D is perhaps TRBD1 (6 bases). The V end lost 0 bases, the J end lost 5 bases, and 17 bases lay between the germline ends. The CDR3 sequence is 16 residues long. Germline V gene lookup returns CDR1 SGHNT and CDR2 YYREEE (reference sequence). In DNA form, the CDR3 reads TGTGCCAGCAGCTTGGGTGGCGGGGGCGCGGGGTATGGCTACACCTTC. Translation: CASSLGGGGAGYGYTF.

The chain is built from TRBV18 and TRBJ2-2; D might be TRBD1 (6 bases). Trimming took 4 bases from V and 0 from J, leaving 21 bases between them. The CDR3 runs 19 residues. Germline lookup yields CDR1 KGHSH and CDR2 LQKENI. The CDR3 nucleotides are TGTGCCAGCTCACTATCCGCCGTGGGGGCAATCTCGAACACCGGGGAGCTGTTTTTT. Its protein is CASSLSAVGAISNTGELFF.

This chain connects TRBV10-3 to TRBJ1-2; the D is unclear. The ends were cut back, 2 bases at V and 1 base at J, with 14 bases in the middle. Germline V gene lookup returns CDR1 ENHRY and CDR2 SYGVKD. This CDR3 is built from 16 residues. CDR3 residues: CAISERGRVGNYGYTF. In DNA, the CDR3 is TGTGCCATCAGTGAGAGAGGCCGAGTGGGTAACTATGGCTACACCTTC.

The chain uses TRBV6-1 and TRBJ1-2; D possibly corresponds to TRBD1 (6 bases). This CDR3 region has 15 residues. The germline V gene has CDR1 MNHNS and CDR2 SASEGT. The ends were cut back, 6 bases at V and 5 bases at J, with 19 bases in the middle. CDR3 region: CASSPMGAGSYGYTF. CDR3 DNA sequence: TGTGCCAGCAGCCCTATGGGGGCAGGCTCTTATGGCTACACCTTC.

In regard to this clone: A read error may produce the germline difference seen at one junction end. This sequence joins TRBV7-7 and TRBJ2-5; D uncertain. This CDR3 contains 13 residues. In germline, CDR1 is SSHAT, CDR2 FNYEAQ (reference sequence). The CDR3 sequence: CASSLVSTGTQYF. The DNA of the CDR3 is TGTGCTAGCAGCTTAGTGAGCACGGGGACCCAGTACTTC.

The rearrangement uses TRBV28 and TRBJ2-7, with no clear D. CDR1 is MDHEN, CDR2 SYDVKM, per germline. The CDR3 contains 14 residues. The ends were cut back, 5 bases at V and 3 bases at J, with 14 bases in the middle. The CDR3 region is CASSRGGQLYEQYF. The CDR3 nucleotides read TGTGCCAGCAGTCGCGGTGGTCAACTCTACGAGCAGTACTTC.

In this sample, this clone turned up a few times. The DNA for the CDR3 is TGTGCCAGCCGGGACAGGGTCCACGAGCAGTACTTC. This translates into CASRDRVHEQYF. The chain links TRBV6-1 to TRBJ2-7; 9 bases are a match to TRBD1. CDR3 length equals 12 residues. Germline V gene sequence: CDR1 MNHNS, CDR2 SASEGT. Trimming at V came to 8 bases and at J to 5 bases, leaving 4 bases not matched to a gene.

This chain joins TRBV5-1 and TRBJ2-5, with 8 bases matching TRBD2. From germline, CDR1 is SGHRS and CDR2 YFSETQ. Trimming at V came to 2 bases and at J to 4 bases, leaving 10 bases not matched to a gene. The CDR3 has 16 amino acids. This CDR3 reads CASSLDPGAGGETQYF. The CDR3 nucleotides read TGCGCCAGCAGCTTAGACCCCGGGGCGGGAGGAGAGACCCAGTACTTC.

This chain uses TRBV11-1 with TRBJ2-7; TRBD1 agrees at 7 bases. Per the germline V gene, CDR1 is SGHAT and CDR2 is FQDESV (reference sequence). There are 12 residues in the CDR3. V was clipped by 5 bases and J by 4 bases; unmatched bases: 2. The CDR3 sequence is CASSIQGYEQYF. CDR3 nucleotide sequence: TGTGCCAGCAGCATACAGGGGTACGAGCAGTACTTC.